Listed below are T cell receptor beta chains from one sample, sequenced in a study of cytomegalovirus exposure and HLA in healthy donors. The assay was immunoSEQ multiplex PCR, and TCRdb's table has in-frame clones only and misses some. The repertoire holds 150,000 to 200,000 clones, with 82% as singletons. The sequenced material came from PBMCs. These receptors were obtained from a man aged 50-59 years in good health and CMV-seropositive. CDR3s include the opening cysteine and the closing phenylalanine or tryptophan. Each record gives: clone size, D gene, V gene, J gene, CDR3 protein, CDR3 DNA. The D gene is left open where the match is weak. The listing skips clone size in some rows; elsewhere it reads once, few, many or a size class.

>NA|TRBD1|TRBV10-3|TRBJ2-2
CAIRDRDRGHMNTGELFF
TGTGCCATCAGGGATCGGGACAGGGGGCATATGAACACCGGGGAGCTGTTTTTT
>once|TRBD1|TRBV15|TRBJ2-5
CATSSDRGFETQYF
TGTGCCACCAGCAGCGACAGGGGTTTTGAGACCCAGTACTTC
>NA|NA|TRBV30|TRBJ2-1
CAWTRRGVWANEQFF
TGTGCCTGGACACGCCGGGGTGTGTGGGCGAATGAGCAGTTCTTC
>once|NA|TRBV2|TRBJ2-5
CASSPQETQYF
TGTGCCAGCTCCCCACAAGAGACCCAGTACTTC
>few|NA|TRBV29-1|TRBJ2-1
CSAEPGVYNEQFF
TGCAGCGCTGAGCCCGGGGTATACAATGAGCAGTTCTTC
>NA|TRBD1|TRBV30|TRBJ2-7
CAWVGTGHLEQYF
TGTGCCTGGGTGGGGACAGGGCATCTCGAGCAGTACTTC
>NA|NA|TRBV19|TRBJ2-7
CASSIGGQGNYEQYF
TGTGCCAGTAGTATAGGCGGACAAGGGAACTACGAGCAGTACTTC
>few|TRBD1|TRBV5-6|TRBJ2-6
CASLRNLGGAGANVLTF
TGTGCCAGTCTCAGAAACCTAGGGGGCGCTGGGGCCAACGTCCTGACTTTC
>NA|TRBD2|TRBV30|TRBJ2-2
CAWSTGLRPGELFF
TGTGCCTGGAGTACGGGACTAAGGCCCGGGGAGCTGTTTTTT
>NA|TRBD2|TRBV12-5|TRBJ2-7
CASGLLAGDGEQYF
TGTGCTAGTGGTTTACTAGCGGGAGATGGCGAGCAGTACTTC
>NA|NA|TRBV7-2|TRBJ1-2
CASTRQMIRGYGYTF
TGTGCCAGCACCAGACAGATGATAAGGGGCTATGGCTACACCTTC
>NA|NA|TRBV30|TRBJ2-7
CAWKGGYEQYF
TGTGCCTGGAAGGGGGGGTACGAGCAGTACTTC
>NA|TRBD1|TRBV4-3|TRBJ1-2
CASSQDWTGGAGYTF
TGCGCCAGCAGCCAAGATTGGACAGGGGGCGCTGGCTACACCTTC
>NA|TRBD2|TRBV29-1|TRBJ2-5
CSVDSPSGRRQETQYF
TGCAGCGTTGATTCACCTAGCGGGAGGAGGCAAGAGACCCAGTACTTC
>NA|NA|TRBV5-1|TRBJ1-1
CASSWGGDGEAFF
TGCGCCAGCAGCTGGGGAGGGGATGGTGAAGCTTTCTTT
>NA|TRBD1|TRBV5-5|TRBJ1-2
CASSLDRPQSNGYTF
TGTGCCAGCAGCCTGGACAGGCCTCAGTCTAATGGCTACACCTTC